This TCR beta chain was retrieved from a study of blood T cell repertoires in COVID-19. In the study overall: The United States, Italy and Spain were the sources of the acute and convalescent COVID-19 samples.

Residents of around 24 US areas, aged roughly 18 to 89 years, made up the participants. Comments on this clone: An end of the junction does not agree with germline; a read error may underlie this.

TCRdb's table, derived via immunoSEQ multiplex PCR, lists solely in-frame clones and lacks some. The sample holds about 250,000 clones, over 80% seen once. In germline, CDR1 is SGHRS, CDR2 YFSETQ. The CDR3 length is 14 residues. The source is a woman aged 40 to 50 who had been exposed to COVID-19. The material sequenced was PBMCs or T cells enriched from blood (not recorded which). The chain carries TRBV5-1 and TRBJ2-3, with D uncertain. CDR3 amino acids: CASSLASMTDTQYF. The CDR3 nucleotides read TGCGCCAGCAGTTTGGCCAGTATGACAGATACGCAGTATTTT.